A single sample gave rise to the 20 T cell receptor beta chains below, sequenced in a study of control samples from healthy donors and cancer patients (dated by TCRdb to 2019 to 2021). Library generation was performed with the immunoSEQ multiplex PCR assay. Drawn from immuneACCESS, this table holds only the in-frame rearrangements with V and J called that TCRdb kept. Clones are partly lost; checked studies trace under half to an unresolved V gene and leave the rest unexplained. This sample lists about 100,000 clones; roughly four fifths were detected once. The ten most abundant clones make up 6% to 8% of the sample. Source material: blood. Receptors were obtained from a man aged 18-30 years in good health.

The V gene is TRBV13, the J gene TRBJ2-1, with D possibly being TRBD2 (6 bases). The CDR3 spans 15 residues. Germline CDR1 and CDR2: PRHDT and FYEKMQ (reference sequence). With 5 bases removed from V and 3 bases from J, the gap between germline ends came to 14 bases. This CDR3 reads CASSQGLPIYNEQFF. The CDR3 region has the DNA TGTGCCAGCAGCCAGGGACTCCCTATCTACAATGAGCAGTTCTTC.

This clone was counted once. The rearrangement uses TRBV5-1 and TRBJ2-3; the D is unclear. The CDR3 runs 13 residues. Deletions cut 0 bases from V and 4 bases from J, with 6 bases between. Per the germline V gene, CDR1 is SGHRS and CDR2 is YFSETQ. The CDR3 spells CASSLVPPDTQYF. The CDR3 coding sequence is TGCGCCAGCAGCTTGGTACCCCCAGATACGCAGTATTTT.

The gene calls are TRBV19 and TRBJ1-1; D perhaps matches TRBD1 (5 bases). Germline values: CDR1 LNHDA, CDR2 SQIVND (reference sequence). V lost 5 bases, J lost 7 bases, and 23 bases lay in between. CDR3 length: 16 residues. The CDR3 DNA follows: TGTGCCAGTAGTCTAGGGGACCGGGATTGGCGAGGTGAAGCTTTCTTT. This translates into CASSLGDRDWRGEAFF.

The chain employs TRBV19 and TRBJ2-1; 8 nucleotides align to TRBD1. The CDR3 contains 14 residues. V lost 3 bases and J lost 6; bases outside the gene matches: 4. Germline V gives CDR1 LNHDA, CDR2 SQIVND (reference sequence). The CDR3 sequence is CASSIGQGRNEQFF. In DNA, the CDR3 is TGTGCCAGTAGTATCGGACAGGGACGCAATGAGCAGTTCTTC.

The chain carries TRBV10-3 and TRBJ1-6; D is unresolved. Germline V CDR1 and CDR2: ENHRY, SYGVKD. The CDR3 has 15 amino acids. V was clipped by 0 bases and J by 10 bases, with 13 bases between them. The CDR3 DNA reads TGTGCCATCAGTGAGTCGCAGGTTCGGGGATCACCCCTCCACTTT. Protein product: CAISESQVRGSPLHF.

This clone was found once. The CDR3 DNA follows: TGTGCCAGCTCACGTCCAGACCAAGAGACCCAGTACTTC. Translated, it gives CASSRPDQETQYF. The chain couples TRBV18 to TRBJ2-5; unclear D gene. The CDR3 runs 13 residues. V was cut by 4 bases and J by 0 bases, with 6 bases left in between. Germline values: CDR1 KGHSH, CDR2 LQKENI. The full variable domain, completed using reference TRBV18 and TRBJ2-5, is NAGVMQNPRHLVRRRGQEARLRCSPMKGHSHVYWYRQLPEEGLKFMVYLQKENIIDESGMPKERFSAEFPKEGPSILRIQQVVRGDSAAYFCASSRPDQETQYFGPGTRLLVL.

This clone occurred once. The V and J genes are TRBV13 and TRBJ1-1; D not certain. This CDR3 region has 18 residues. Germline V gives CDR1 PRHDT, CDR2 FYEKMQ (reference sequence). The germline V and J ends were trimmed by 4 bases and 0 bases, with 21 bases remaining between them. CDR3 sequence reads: CASSSNEGIASMNTEAFF. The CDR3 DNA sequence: TGTGCCAGCAGCTCAAATGAGGGAATTGCTTCAATGAACACTGAAGCTTTCTTT. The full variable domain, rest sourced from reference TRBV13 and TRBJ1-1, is AAGVIQSPRHLIKEKRETATLKCYPIPRHDTVYWYQQGPGQDPQFLISFYEKMQSDKGSIPDRFSAQQFSDYHSELNMSSLELGDSALYFCASSSNEGIASMNTEAFFGQGTRLTVV.

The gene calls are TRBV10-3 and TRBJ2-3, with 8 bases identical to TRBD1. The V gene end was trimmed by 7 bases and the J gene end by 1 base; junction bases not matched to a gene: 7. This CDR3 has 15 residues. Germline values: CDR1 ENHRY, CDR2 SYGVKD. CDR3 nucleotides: TGTGCCATCAAGAAGGTGACAGGGGGCACAGATACGCAGTATTTT. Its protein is CAIKKVTGGTDTQYF.

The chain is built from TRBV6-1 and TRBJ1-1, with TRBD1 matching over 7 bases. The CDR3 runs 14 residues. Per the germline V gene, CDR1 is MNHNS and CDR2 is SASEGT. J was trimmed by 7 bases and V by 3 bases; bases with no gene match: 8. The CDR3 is CASSERGLQGEAFF. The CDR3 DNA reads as TGTGCCAGCAGTGAGAGGGGGCTGCAAGGTGAAGCTTTCTTT.

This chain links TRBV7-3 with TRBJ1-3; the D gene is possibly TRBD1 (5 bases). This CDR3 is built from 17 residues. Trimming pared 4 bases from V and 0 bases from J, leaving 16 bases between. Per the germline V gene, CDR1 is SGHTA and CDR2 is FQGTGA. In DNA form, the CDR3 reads TGTGCCAGCAGCTCAAGCGGGACGGCTAACTCTGGAAACACCATATATTTT. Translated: CASSSSGTANSGNTIYF.

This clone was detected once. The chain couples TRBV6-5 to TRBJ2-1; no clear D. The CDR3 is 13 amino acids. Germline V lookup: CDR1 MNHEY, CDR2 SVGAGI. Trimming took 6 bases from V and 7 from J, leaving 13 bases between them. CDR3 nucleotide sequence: TGTGCCAGCAGACGGACCGGCGGTAATGAGCAGTTCTTC. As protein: CASRRTGGNEQFF.

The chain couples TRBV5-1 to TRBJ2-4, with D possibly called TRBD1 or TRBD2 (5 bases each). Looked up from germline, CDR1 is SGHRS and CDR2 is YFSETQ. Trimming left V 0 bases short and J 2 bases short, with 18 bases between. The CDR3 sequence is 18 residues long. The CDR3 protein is CASSLVGWGTSTKNIQYF. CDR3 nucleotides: TGCGCCAGCAGCTTGGTAGGGTGGGGGACCTCGACCAAAAACATTCAGTACTTC.

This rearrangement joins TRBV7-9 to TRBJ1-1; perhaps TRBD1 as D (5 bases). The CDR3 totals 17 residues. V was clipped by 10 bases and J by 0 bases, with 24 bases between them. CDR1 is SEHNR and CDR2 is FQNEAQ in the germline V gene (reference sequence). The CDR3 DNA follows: TGTGCCATCAACCTACAACAGGACCGCTGGATGAACACTGAAGCTTTCTTT. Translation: CAINLQQDRWMNTEAFF.

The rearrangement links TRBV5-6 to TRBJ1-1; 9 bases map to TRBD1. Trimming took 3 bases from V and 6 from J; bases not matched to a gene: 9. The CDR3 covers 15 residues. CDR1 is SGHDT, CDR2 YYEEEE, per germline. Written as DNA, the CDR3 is TGTGCCAGCAGCTCGGAGGGGACAGGGAGTGCTGAAGCTTTCTTT. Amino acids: CASSSEGTGSAEAFF.

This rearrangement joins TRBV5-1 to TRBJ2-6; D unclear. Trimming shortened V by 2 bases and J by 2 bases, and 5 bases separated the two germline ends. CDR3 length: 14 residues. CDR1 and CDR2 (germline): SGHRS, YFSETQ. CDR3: CASSLGTGANVLTF. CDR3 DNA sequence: TGCGCCAGCAGCTTAGGGACTGGGGCCAACGTCCTGACTTTC.

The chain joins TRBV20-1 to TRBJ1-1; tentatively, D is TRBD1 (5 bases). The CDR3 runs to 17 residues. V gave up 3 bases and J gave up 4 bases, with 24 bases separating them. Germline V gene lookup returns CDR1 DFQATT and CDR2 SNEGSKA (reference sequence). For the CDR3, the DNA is TGCAGTGCTAGTAGCGATTGGGGCTCAAACGGGGCCACTGAAGCTTTCTTT. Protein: CSASSDWGSNGATEAFF.

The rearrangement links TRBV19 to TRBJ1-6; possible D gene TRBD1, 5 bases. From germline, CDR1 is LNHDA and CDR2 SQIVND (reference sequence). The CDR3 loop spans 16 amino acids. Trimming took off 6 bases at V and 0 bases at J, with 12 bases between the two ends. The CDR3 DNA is TGTGCCAGTAGGTCCAGGACACTCTCCTATAATTCACCCCTCCACTTT. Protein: CASRSRTLSYNSPLHF.

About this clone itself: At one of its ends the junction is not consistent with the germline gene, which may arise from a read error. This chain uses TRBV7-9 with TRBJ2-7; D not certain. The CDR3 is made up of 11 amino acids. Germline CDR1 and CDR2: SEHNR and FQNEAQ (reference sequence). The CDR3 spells CASSLGSGPDF. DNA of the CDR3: TGTGCCAGCAGCTTAGGGTCTGGCCCCGACTTC.

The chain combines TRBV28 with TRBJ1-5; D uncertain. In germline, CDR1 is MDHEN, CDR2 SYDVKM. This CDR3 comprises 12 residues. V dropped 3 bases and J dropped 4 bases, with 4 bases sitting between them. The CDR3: CASSFRNQPQHF. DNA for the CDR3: TGTGCCAGCAGTTTCCGAAATCAGCCCCAGCATTTT.

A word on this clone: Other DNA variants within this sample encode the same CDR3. This CDR3 is CASSQDRDRVGNQPQHF. The CDR3 nucleotides read TGCGCCAGCAGCCAAGACCGGGACAGGGTAGGAAATCAGCCCCAGCATTTT. This chain joins TRBV4-1 and TRBJ1-5; 9 nucleotides line up with TRBD1. With 0 bases clipped from V and 4 bases from J, the junction kept 7 bases outside the gene matches. Germline V CDR1 and CDR2: MGHRA, YSYEKL. The CDR3 loop spans 17 amino acids.